This T cell receptor beta chain was retrieved from a study of CD8+ T cells in alopecia areata. RNA extraction was followed by reverse transcription into cDNA, which acted as the sequencing template. Only in-frame clones appear in the TCRdb table, and some are missing; sequencing was by immunoSEQ multiplex PCR. The sample consists of a few hundred thousand clones, approximately 38% of them appearing once. As for treatment: oral pan-JAK inhibitor, 5-10 mg twice daily. Trimming removed 2 bases from V and 8 bases from J, with 13 bases in between. CDR3 size: 13 residues. Per germline, CDR1 SGHRS and CDR2 YFSETQ. This clone showed up just a few times.

This chain links TRBV5-1 with TRBJ1-2, with D perhaps matching TRBD1 (6 bases). The specimen was CD4+ T cells sorted from blood, collected at approximately week 30, from a patient treated with tofacitinib. The origin of this receptor is a human donor with alopecia areata. The CDR3 here is CASSLRNREGYTF. CDR3 nucleotides: TGCGCCAGCAGCTTACGCAACAGGGAAGGCTACACCTTC.